One sample yielded the 14 T cell receptor beta chains listed below, sequenced in a study of cytomegalovirus exposure and HLA in healthy donors. It was with 60 Vbeta and 13 Jbeta primers that the PCR ran. Generated by immunoSEQ multiplex PCR, the TCRdb table keeps only in-frame clones and is missing some. The sample contains around 100,000 clones, about 80% of which appear only once. The source material was PBMCs. The source is a woman in her thirties or forties in good health and CMV-seronegative.

The genes are TRBV5-6 and TRBJ1-2, with a weak D call TRBD1 (6 bases). This CDR3 region has 14 residues. The V gene's germline CDR1 is SGHDT and CDR2 YYEEEE. Deletions cut 3 bases from V and 2 bases from J, with 11 bases between. The CDR3 loop reads CASSSGQRNYGYTF. The CDR3 bases are TGTGCCAGCAGCTCCGGACAGCGCAACTATGGCTACACCTTC.

The chain is built from TRBV18 and TRBJ1-2; D is undetermined. The germline CDR1 and CDR2 sequences are KGHSH and LQKENI. V was pared by 3 bases and J by 0 bases, with 5 bases between. This CDR3 contains 13 residues. The DNA of the CDR3 is TGTGCCAGCTCACCCCCCGCTAACTATGGCTACACCTTC. Translating gives CASSPPANYGYTF.

The chain combines TRBV28 with TRBJ2-5, with 11 nucleotides matching TRBD2. V was clipped by 10 bases and J by 2 bases; unmatched bases: 3. Germline loops: CDR1 MDHEN, CDR2 SYDVKM. The CDR3 extends over 13 amino acids. CDR3 sequence reads: CATGLAGQETQYF. DNA of the CDR3: TGTGCCACTGGACTAGCGGGTCAAGAGACCCAGTACTTC.

This clone was observed a handful of times. The CDR3 region is CASSPSWAGQGQPQHF. In nucleotides, the CDR3 is TGTGCCAGCTCACCAAGTTGGGCAGGGCAGGGTCAGCCCCAGCATTTT. The V gene is TRBV18, the J gene TRBJ1-5; weak D call: TRBD1 (5 bases). This CDR3 has 16 residues. Trimming shortened V by 2 bases and J by 6 bases, and 17 bases separated the two germline ends. CDR1 is KGHSH and CDR2 is LQKENI in the germline V gene. Filled out from reference TRBV18 and TRBJ1-5, the complete variable domain reads NAGVMQNPRHLVRRRGQEARLRCSPMKGHSHVYWYRQLPEEGLKFMVYLQKENIIDESGMPKERFSAEFPKEGPSILRIQQVVRGDSAAYFCASSPSWAGQGQPQHFGDGTRLSIL.

This clone has only a few counts. The V gene is TRBV30, the J gene TRBJ1-1; 9 nucleotides line up with TRBD1. Germline CDR1 and CDR2: GTSNPN and SVGIG (reference sequence). The trim removed 4 bases at V and 5 bases at J, leaving 5 bases unmatched. CDR3 length: 13 residues. CDR3: CAWTRDRVTEAFF. DNA of the CDR3: TGTGCCTGGACCCGGGACAGGGTGACTGAAGCTTTCTTT.

This clone was observed a handful of times. This chain connects TRBV28 to TRBJ2-5; 11 bases agree with TRBD1. In germline, CDR1 is MDHEN, CDR2 SYDVKM. Trimming removed 4 bases from V and 4 bases from J; junction bases left unmatched: 5. This CDR3 comprises 15 residues. In DNA form, the CDR3 reads TGTGCCAGCAGTTCCTCAGGACAGGGGGCAGAGACCCAGTACTTC. Its translation is CASSSSGQGAETQYF.

Only a few counts were recorded for this clone. The same CDR3 is also encoded by other DNA sequences in this sample. The chain has TRBV7-2 and TRBJ2-3, with 11 bases lining up with TRBD2. V lost 0 bases to trimming and J lost 5 bases; unmatched junction nucleotides: 4. The CDR3 covers 16 residues. Germline V gene sequence: CDR1 SGHTA, CDR2 FQGNSA. The CDR3 loop is CASSLAGTSGLDTQYF. The CDR3 bases are TGTGCCAGCAGCTTAGCCGGGACTAGCGGTCTAGATACGCAGTATTTT.

The chain links TRBV2 to TRBJ2-3, with 10 bases identical to TRBD1. The V and J ends lost 6 bases and 4 bases, in that order; junction bases with no gene match: 7. The CDR3 contains 15 residues. Germline assignment: CDR1 SNHLY and CDR2 FYNNEI. CDR3 nucleotide sequence: TGTGCCAGCAGGGCCGGGACAGGGGAGCCAGATACGCAGTATTTT. Amino acid sequence: CASRAGTGEPDTQYF. The whole variable domain, remainder taken from reference TRBV2 and TRBJ2-3, is EPEVTQTPSHQVTQMGQEVILRCVPISNHLYFYWYRQILGQKVEFLVSFYNNEISEKSEIFDDQFSVERPDGSNFTLKIRSTKLEDSAMYFCASRAGTGEPDTQYFGPGTRLTVL.

The CDR3 reads CSAQSGGFEQFF. The CDR3 nucleotides are TGCAGCGCCCAGTCTGGCGGGTTTGAGCAGTTCTTC. This chain links TRBV29-1 with TRBJ2-1; D is perhaps TRBD2 (5 bases). Per germline, CDR1 SQVTM and CDR2 ANQGSEA. Trimming left V 7 bases short and J 9 bases short, with 16 bases between. The length of the CDR3 is 12 residues.

V and J are TRBV7-2 and TRBJ2-5; TRBD2 matches 9 bases. The CDR3 covers 16 residues. Per germline, CDR1 SGHTA and CDR2 FQGNSA. V shed 5 bases, J shed 2 bases, and the junction held 9 bases outside the gene matches. CDR3 nucleotides: TGTGCCAGCAGCAAGCGGGGGGCCGATTATCAAGAGACCCAGTACTTC. It translates to CASSKRGADYQETQYF.

The chain couples TRBV7-6 to TRBJ2-3, with 7 bases fitting TRBD1. Germline assignment: CDR1 SGHVS and CDR2 FNYEAQ. CDR3 length: 19 amino acids. The junction had 16 bases not matched to a gene; V was cut back by 0 bases and J by 4 bases. CDR3: CASSLARQGVTHTSDTQYF. The CDR3 nucleotides read TGTGCCAGCAGCTTAGCGAGACAGGGAGTCACACACACATCAGATACGCAGTATTTT.

Details on this clone: One junction end disagrees with the germline gene, perhaps due to a read error. The V gene is TRBV7-9, the J gene TRBJ1-6; 9 nucleotides match TRBD1. Germline CDR1 and CDR2: SEHNR and FQNEAQ (reference sequence). The CDR3 has 19 amino acids. For the CDR3, the DNA is TGTTCCAGCAGCTTAGGTCTGGGACAGGGCGTCACCTATAATTCACCCCTCCACTTT. Encoded protein: CSSSLGLGQGVTYNSPLHF. The whole variable domain, remainder taken from reference TRBV7-9 and TRBJ1-6, is DTGVSQNPRHKITKRGQNVTFRCDPISEHNRLYWYRQTLGQGPEFLTYFQNEAQLEKSRLLSDRFSAERPKGSFSTLEIQRTEQGDSAMYLCSSSLGLGQGVTYNSPLHFGNGTRLTVT.

This chain links TRBV10-3 with TRBJ1-2, with D possibly being TRBD1 (5 bases). The germline V gene has CDR1 ENHRY and CDR2 SYGVKD. The CDR3 covers 11 residues. Trimming cost V 6 bases and J 8 bases, with 10 bases left between them. The CDR3 nucleotides read TGTGCCATCAGCGGGGGTGGGGGCTACACCTTC. It yields the protein CAISGGGGYTF.

The chain combines TRBV27 with TRBJ2-1, with a tentative D call TRBD2 (5 bases). This CDR3 region has 16 residues. The germline CDR1 and CDR2 sequences are MNHEY and SMNVEV (reference sequence). Trimming cost V 3 bases and J 0 bases, with 12 bases left between them. CDR3 protein: CASSFEGFSSYNEQFF. Here the CDR3 DNA reads TGTGCCAGCAGTTTTGAGGGCTTTAGCTCCTACAATGAGCAGTTCTTC.